One sample yielded the 22 T cell receptor beta chains listed below, sequenced in a study of T cell responses to AZD1222 COVID-19 vaccine. Clones were sequenced by immunoSEQ multiplex PCR, and TCRdb holds only the in-frame ones, with some missing. This repertoire shows over 140,000 clones, almost 95% found once; its top ten account for 3% to 4.5%. The sequenced sample was peripheral blood, obtained 28 days after the second AZD1222 dose. These receptors were taken from an adult who received the AZD1222 COVID-19 vaccine.

The genes are TRBV5-1 and TRBJ2-1; 13 bases are a match to TRBD2. V was pared by 4 bases and J by 14 bases, with 18 bases of the junction left unmatched. This CDR3 contains 17 residues. CDR1 SGHRS and CDR2 YFSETQ come from the germline V gene. The CDR3 DNA follows: TGCGCCAGCAGCCCTCACTTTGGACTAGCGGGAGTGCGGGGGAAGTTCTTC. This codes for CASSPHFGLAGVRGKFF.

V usage is TRBV29-1 and J usage is TRBJ1-1; possibly TRBD1 for D (5 bases). Trimming removed 5 bases from V and 2 bases from J, with 15 bases in between. The CDR3 has 14 amino acids. Germline assignment: CDR1 SQVTM and CDR2 ANQGSEA. The CDR3 region has the DNA TGCAGCGTTCAGACCGGGACGGCTAACACTGAAGCTTTCTTT. Residues: CSVQTGTANTEAFF.

This chain connects TRBV6-5 to TRBJ2-6, with no clear D. This CDR3 is 15 amino acids long. Germline lookup yields CDR1 MNHEY and CDR2 SVGAGI. The germline V and J ends were trimmed by 1 base and 1 base, with 5 bases remaining between them. This chain's CDR3 is CASSYFGSGANVLTF. The CDR3 region has the DNA TGTGCCAGCAGTTACTTCGGTTCTGGGGCCAACGTCCTGACTTTC.

The chain links TRBV20-1 to TRBJ2-1, with 9 bases lining up with TRBD2. Trimming took 3 bases from V and 3 from J; bases not matched to a gene: 18. Germline CDR1 DFQATT, CDR2 SNEGSKA (reference sequence). The CDR3 length is 19 residues. CDR3 nucleotides: TGCAGTGCTAGTGGGATTTCCCCCCGGGCGGGAGGGTACTACAATGAGCAGTTCTTC. It yields the protein CSASGISPRAGGYYNEQFF.

The chain links TRBV4-1 to TRBJ2-3; 10 bases are a match to TRBD2. CDR1 is MGHRA, CDR2 YSYEKL, per germline. Trimming at V came to 3 bases and at J to 1 base, leaving 4 bases not matched to a gene. The CDR3 contains 16 residues. The CDR3 spells CASSQRGLAGTDTQYF. The CDR3 DNA reads as TGCGCCAGCAGCCAGCGAGGACTAGCGGGCACAGATACGCAGTATTTT.

The DNA of the CDR3 is TGTGCCAGCAGGCAGGCTAGCGGGAGGGGCCATGAGCAGTTCTTC. Translation gives CASRQASGRGHEQFF. The rearrangement uses TRBV6-5 and TRBJ2-1, with TRBD2 matching 12 bases. Losses at the gene ends were 6 bases for V and 8 bases for J; bases not matched to a gene: 8. Germline-derived CDR1 and CDR2 are MNHEY and SVGAGI. CDR3 length equals 15 residues.

V gene TRBV21-1 combines with J gene TRBJ1-1; the DNA was not used to check the table's D call, TRBD1. TRBV21-1 is classified as a pseudogene. The length of the CDR3 is 14 residues. CDR3 residues: CASSKGQGFTEAFF. CDR3 nucleotide sequence: TGTGCCAGCAGCAAAGGGCAGGGATTCACTGAAGCTTTCTTT.

This clone was recorded once. The chain combines TRBV30 with TRBJ2-2; the match to TRBD2 covers 11 bases. CDR1 GTSNPN and CDR2 SVGIG come from the germline V gene (reference sequence). The CDR3 has 17 residues. V lost 0 bases to trimming and J lost 5 bases; unmatched junction nucleotides: 8. The chain's CDR3 is CAWSVHFSGRDTGELFF. Here the CDR3 DNA reads TGTGCCTGGAGTGTACACTTTAGCGGGAGGGATACCGGGGAGCTGTTTTTT. Full variable domain (rest looked up from reference TRBV30 and TRBJ2-2): SQTIHQWPATLVQPVGSPLSLECTVEGTSNPNLYWYRQAAGRGLQLLFYSVGIGQISSEVPQNLSASRPQDRQFILSSKKLLLSDSGFYLCAWSVHFSGRDTGELFFGEGSRLTVL.

The chain uses TRBV5-4 and TRBJ1-1; D is ambiguous. The CDR3 extends over 15 amino acids. Germline values: CDR1 SGHNT, CDR2 YYREEE (reference sequence). V was pared by 1 base and J by 5 bases, with 15 bases between. This CDR3 is CASSLSPGPGTEAFF. The CDR3, as DNA: TGTGCCAGCAGCTTGAGCCCGGGCCCAGGTACTGAAGCTTTCTTT. Full variable domain (missing parts from reference TRBV5-4 and TRBJ1-1): ETGVTQSPTHLIKTRGQQVTLRCSSQSGHNTVSWYQQALGQGPQFIFQYYREEENGRGNFPPRFSGLQFPNYSSELNVNALELDDSALYLCASSLSPGPGTEAFFGQGTRLTVV.

The chain recombines TRBV20-1 with TRBJ1-2, with D possibly TRBD1 on 6 matching bases. Trimming left V 6 bases short and J 5 bases short, with 16 bases between. The CDR3 contains 13 residues. The germline gives CDR1 DFQATT, CDR2 SNEGSKA (reference sequence). The CDR3 bases are TGCAGTGCCAGTAGGCGGGGGCAATATGGCTACACCTTC. Its translation: CSASRRGQYGYTF.

The chain couples TRBV7-2 to TRBJ1-6, with TRBD1 as a possible D gene (6 bases). V was trimmed by 6 bases and J by 6 bases, leaving 15 bases between them. The germline gives CDR1 SGHTA, CDR2 FQGNSA. The CDR3 consists of 15 residues. In DNA form, the CDR3 reads TGTGCCAGCAGTTTCGGGACATCAGTTAATTCACCCCTCCACTTT. Amino acid sequence: CASSFGTSVNSPLHF.

The chain recombines TRBV28 with TRBJ1-5; the D gene is possibly TRBD1 (5 bases). This CDR3 region has 15 residues. Trimming shortened V by 3 bases and J by 4 bases, and 13 bases separated the two germline ends. Germline lookup yields CDR1 MDHEN and CDR2 SYDVKM. CDR3 nucleotide sequence: TGTGCCAGCAGTTTTGCTGGGGCCGGGAATCAGCCCCAGCATTTT. This gives the protein CASSFAGAGNQPQHF.

The chain recombines TRBV4-3 with TRBJ2-5; no clear D. The CDR3 has 15 amino acids. Per the germline V gene, CDR1 is LGHNA and CDR2 is YSLEER. V dropped 1 base and J dropped 1 base, with 10 bases sitting between them. The CDR3 DNA follows: TGCGCCAGCAGCCAAGGTGGACGGAGCCAAGAGACCCAGTACTTC. Protein: CASSQGGRSQETQYF.

The chain is built from TRBV2 and TRBJ1-6; TRBD1 aligns across 7 bases. The CDR3 contains 15 residues. V dropped 4 bases and J dropped 5; count of bases not matched to a gene: 5. Per germline, CDR1 SNHLY and CDR2 FYNNEI. The CDR3 DNA follows: TGTGCCAGCAGTGGGTTAGGGGGCAATAATTCACCCCTCCACTTT. Amino acid sequence: CASSGLGGNNSPLHF.

For the CDR3, the DNA is TGCGCCAGCAGCTTCATGTGGGGGGTGGAGACCCAGTACTTC. Amino acids: CASSFMWGVETQYF. The chain employs TRBV5-1 and TRBJ2-5, with D tentatively TRBD2 (6 bases). The CDR3 is 14 residues long. Trimming stripped 2 bases from V and 5 bases from J, with 13 bases between. Germline lookup yields CDR1 SGHRS and CDR2 YFSETQ.

This chain connects TRBV11-2 to TRBJ1-1, with D tentatively TRBD1 (5 bases). CDR1 is SGHAT, CDR2 FQNNGV, per germline. This CDR3 region has 14 residues. V lost 5 bases and J 5 bases, leaving 15 bases between the germline ends. CDR3 in DNA: TGTGCCAGCAGCCCGGCGCAGGGCAAAACTGAAGCTTTCTTT. As protein: CASSPAQGKTEAFF.

The CDR3 nucleotides read TGTGCCAGCAGGAGACAGGGGACGGAAAAACTGTTTTTT. Amino acid sequence: CASRRQGTEKLFF. V gene TRBV2 combines with J gene TRBJ1-4, with 8 nucleotides matching TRBD1. CDR3 length equals 13 residues. In germline, CDR1 is SNHLY, CDR2 FYNNEI. V lost 6 bases and J lost 8; bases outside the gene matches: 5.

The rearrangement uses TRBV6-5 and TRBJ1-2; no clear D gene. The germline V gene has CDR1 MNHEY and CDR2 SVGAGI. The CDR3 covers 14 residues. V was pared by 10 bases and J by 2 bases, with 17 bases between. The CDR3 nucleotides are TGTGCCACTCCCCGTCTCGACACAAACTATGGCTACACCTTC. Protein product: CATPRLDTNYGYTF.

CDR3 in amino acids: CASSLLVTTHTGELFF. The DNA of the CDR3 is TGTGCCAGCAGCTTACTAGTAACCACTCACACCGGGGAGCTGTTTTTT. The rearrangement links TRBV7-8 to TRBJ2-2, with D unclear. The CDR3 contains 16 residues. Trimming took off 2 bases at V and 3 bases at J, with 13 bases between the two ends. CDR1 and CDR2 from the germline V gene are SGHVS and FQNEAQ.

The CDR3 reads CATSRDPTGPTDTQYF. The CDR3, as DNA: TGTGCCACCAGCAGAGATCCGACAGGACCCACAGATACGCAGTATTTT. The V call is TRBV15, the J call TRBJ2-3; TRBD1 might be the D (6 bases). The germline V gene has CDR1 LNHNV and CDR2 YYDKDF (reference sequence). The CDR3 totals 16 residues. The ends were cut back, 0 bases at V and 2 bases at J, with 12 bases in the middle. Full variable domain (missing parts from reference TRBV15 and TRBJ2-3): DAMVIQNPRYQVTQFGKPVTLSCSQTLNHNVMYWYQQKSSQAPKLLFHYYDKDFNNEADTPDNFQSRRPNTSFCFLDIRSPGLGDTAMYLCATSRDPTGPTDTQYFGPGTRLTVL.

The chain joins TRBV27 to TRBJ1-2, with TRBD1 as a possible D gene (5 bases). Germline assignment: CDR1 MNHEY and CDR2 SMNVEV (reference sequence). The V end was cut by 1 base, the J end by 2 bases, with 11 bases between. The CDR3 has 15 amino acids. The CDR3 protein is CASSLYRGGNYGYTF. The DNA of the CDR3 is TGTGCCAGCAGTTTATACCGGGGGGGGAACTATGGCTACACCTTC.

The V call is TRBV7-8, the J call TRBJ2-7; 12 bases fit TRBD2. Germline lookup yields CDR1 SGHVS and CDR2 FQNEAQ. This CDR3 has 16 amino acids. V gave up 5 bases and J gave up 6 bases; unmatched junction bases: 11. The CDR3 DNA reads TGTGCCAGCAGCCGAGCGACTAGCGGGAGAGGAACCGAGCAGTACTTC. It is translated as CASSRATSGRGTEQYF.